This T cell receptor beta chain was profiled in a study of shared clonotypes between healthy human individuals. Whole-study findings and limits: In contrast to clonotypes shared by all four donors, non-shared clonotypes had lower generation probabilities. Generally, estimated richness proved larger in naive subsets than it did in memory subsets.

Germline-derived CDR1 and CDR2 are SGHNT and YYREEE (reference sequence). V was trimmed by 2 bases and J by 2 bases, leaving 27 bases between them. The CDR3 has 20 amino acids. Positively selected for CCR7, the CD45RO-negative cells used as naive CD8 cells excluded terminally differentiated effector memory CD45RA+ cells. Generated by immunoSEQ multiplex PCR, the TCRdb table keeps only in-frame clones and is missing some. The sample lists 1.5 million to 2.5 million clones, roughly 94% occurring once. In the case of this clone: The antigen remains unidentified.

This TCR came from a man aged 18 to 29 in good health. Specimen: naive CD8+ T cells sorted from blood. This sequence joins TRBV5-4 and TRBJ2-3, with D perhaps given as TRBD1 or TRBD2 (6 bases each). The CDR3: CASSFPELDGPGGPTDTQYF. CDR3 sequence (DNA): TGTGCCAGCAGCTTCCCTGAACTCGACGGGCCCGGGGGCCCCACAGATACGCAGTATTTT.